This T cell receptor (beta chain) came from a study of cytomegalovirus exposure and HLA in healthy donors. Notes on the study in general: It emerged from a later analysis that several of the most significant clusters appeared to be linked to common viral pathogens. For most TCR beta V segments, an earlier analysis put the productive rate at about 90% or about 30% of the time. TCR beta chains numbering more than 150 were designated cytomegalovirus-associated. In a later analysis, specific HLA alleles were associated with about 18,000 TCR beta sequences at a 0.05 false discovery rate.

A multiplex PCR was run with 60 Vbeta primers and 13 Jbeta primers. TCRdb keeps only in-frame clones here, not all; method: immunoSEQ multiplex PCR. The sample yields some 130,000 clones, around 63% seen once. This clone showed up just a few times. Its antigen is unidentified. The germline CDR1 and CDR2 sequences are SGHNT and YENEEA. Trimming took off 4 bases at V and 1 base at J, with 13 bases between the two ends. The CDR3 is made up of 15 amino acids. Material: PBMCs. V is TRBV11-3 and J is TRBJ1-1; D ambiguous. This receptor was identified in a human donor in good health. CDR3 nucleotides: TGTGCCAGCAGCTCTTACCTAACCGGGAACACTGAAGCTTTCTTT. Residues: CASSSYLTGNTEAFF.